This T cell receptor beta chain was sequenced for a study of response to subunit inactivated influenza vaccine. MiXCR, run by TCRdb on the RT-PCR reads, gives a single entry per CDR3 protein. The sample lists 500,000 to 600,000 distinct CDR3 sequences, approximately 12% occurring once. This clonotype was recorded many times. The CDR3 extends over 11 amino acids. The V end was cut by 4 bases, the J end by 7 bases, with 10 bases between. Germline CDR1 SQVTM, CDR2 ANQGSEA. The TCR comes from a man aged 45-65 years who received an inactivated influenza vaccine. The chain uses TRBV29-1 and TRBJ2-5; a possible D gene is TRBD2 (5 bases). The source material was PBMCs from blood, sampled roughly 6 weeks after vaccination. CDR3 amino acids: CSVGISGTQYF. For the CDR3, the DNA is TGCAGCGTTGGGATAAGCGGGACCCAGTACTTC.